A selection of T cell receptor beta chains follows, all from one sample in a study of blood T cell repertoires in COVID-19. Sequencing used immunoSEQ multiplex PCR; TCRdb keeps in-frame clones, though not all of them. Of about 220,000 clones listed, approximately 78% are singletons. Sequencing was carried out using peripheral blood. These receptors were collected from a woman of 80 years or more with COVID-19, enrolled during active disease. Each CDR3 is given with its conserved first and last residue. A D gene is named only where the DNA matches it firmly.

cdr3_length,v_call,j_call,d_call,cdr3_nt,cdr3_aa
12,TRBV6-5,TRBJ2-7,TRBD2,TGTGCCAGCAGTTCGACCGCGGGGGTAAAGTACTTC,CASSSTAGVKYF
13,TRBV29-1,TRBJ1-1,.,TGCAGCGTCTACAGGTTATCGAACACTGAAGCTTTCTTT,CSVYRLSNTEAFF
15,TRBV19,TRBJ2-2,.,TGTGCCAGTAGTACCAGGGGTTTGGGGACCGGGGAGCTGTTTTTT,CASSTRGLGTGELFF
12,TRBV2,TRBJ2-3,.,TGTGCCAGCAGTCCTAGCACAGATACGCAGTATTTT,CASSPSTDTQYF
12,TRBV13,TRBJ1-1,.,TGTGCCAGCAGCTTCGGGAACACTGAAGCTTTCTTT,CASSFGNTEAFF
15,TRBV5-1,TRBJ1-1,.,TGCGCCAGCAGCGGACCACAGGGCGGGAGAACTGAAGCTTTCTTT,CASSGPQGGRTEAFF
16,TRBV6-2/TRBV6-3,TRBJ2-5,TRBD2,TGTGCCAGCAGTTACTTGCAGGGAGCGGGAAAAGAGACCCAGTACTTC,CASSYLQGAGKETQYF
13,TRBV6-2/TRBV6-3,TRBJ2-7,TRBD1,TGTGCCAGCAGCTGGGACAGCCTCTACGAGCAGTACTTC,CASSWDSLYEQYF
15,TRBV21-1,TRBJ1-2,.,TGTGCCAGCAGCAAAGGTTTTGAGGGGAGGGATGGCTACACCTTC,CASSKGFEGRDGYTF
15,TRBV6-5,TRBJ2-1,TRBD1,TGTGCCAGTAACAACAGGGGGTATAGGTACAATGAGCAGTTCTTC,CASNNRGYRYNEQFF
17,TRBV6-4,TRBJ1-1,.,TGTGCCAGCAGCCCCCGATTGCTTGCAGGGCCGAACACTGAAGCTTTCTTT,CASSPRLLAGPNTEAFF
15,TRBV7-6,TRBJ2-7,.,TGTGCCAGCAGCTTACGGCCGGGGTCCCCCTACGAGCAGTACTTC,CASSLRPGSPYEQYF
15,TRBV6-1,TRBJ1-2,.,TGTGCCAGCAGTGAAGTCGGGGGAAGGGGTGACGGCTACACCTTC,CASSEVGGRGDGYTF